This T cell receptor beta chain was identified in a study of blood T cell repertoires in COVID-19. Study-wide context: The United States, Italy and Spain were the sources of the acute and convalescent COVID-19 samples. The analysed material was cDNA or gDNA that came from T cells, B-cell-depleted T cells, or PBMCs.

Measured with immunoSEQ multiplex PCR; TCRdb has only the in-frame clones, and not every one. Here the sample spans about 97,000 clones, 75% to 95% being singletons. The V gene lost 1 base and the J gene lost 7 bases, with 10 bases spanning the gap. Germline V gives CDR1 SGHVS, CDR2 FNYEAQ. This CDR3 comprises 14 residues. V usage is TRBV7-6 and J usage is TRBJ2-2; D is perhaps TRBD2 (5 bases). The clonotype was recovered from a young man with acute or convalescent COVID-19. Material for sequencing was peripheral blood. The CDR3 nucleotides read TGTGCCAGCAGCTTAGGAGGGATGGACGGGGAGCTGTTTTTT. Amino acids: CASSLGGMDGELFF.